The rows below give T cell receptor beta chains drawn from one sample of a study of regulatory T cells in long-lasting Graves disease. TCRdb independently ran MiXCR on the multiplex PCR reads; one entry per CDR3 protein. The data contain 360,000 or so distinct CDR3 sequences, about 16% of them singletons. The data were also submitted as part of a second study, on T cells in Graves' hyperthyroidism and ophthalmopathy.

Source: peripheral blood mononuclear cells (PBMCs), taken at new diagnosis, from a patient treated with antithyroid drugs. The receptors were sampled from a woman aged 18-29 years with Graves disease. The CDR3 runs from the conserved cysteine through the conserved F or W. The D gene is left open where the match is weak. Clone size is not always given. Where it is, it says once, few, many or a class for expanded clones.

>NA|TRBJ1-6|TRBD1|TRBV28
TGTGCCAGCAGTCCCCCCGGGACAGATAATTCACCCCTCCACTTT
CASSPPGTDNSPLHF
>many|TRBJ1-1|NA|TRBV10-3
TGTGCCATCAGTGAGTCTTTCTTGAACACTGAAGCTTTCTTT
CAISESFLNTEAFF
>once|TRBJ1-6|TRBD1|TRBV19
TGTGCCAGTACCCTAGGACAGGGTAATTCACCCCTCCACTTT
CASTLGQGNSPLHF
>many|TRBJ2-7|TRBD2|TRBV12-3/TRBV12-4
TGTGCCAGCAGTACTCAAGCTAGCGGTTCCTACGAGCAGTACTTC
CASSTQASGSYEQYF
>NA|TRBJ1-1|NA|TRBV29-1
TGCAGCTACTCACCTCCCAGACAGGAGAACACTGAAGCTTTCTTT
CSYSPPRQENTEAFF
>few|TRBJ1-2|NA|TRBV27
TGTGCCAGCAGTTTATCGGGGCGGAACTATGGCTACACCTTC
CASSLSGRNYGYTF
>many|TRBJ2-2|TRBD1|TRBV7-3
TGTGCCAGCAGCCCCCGGGACAGGGGAACCGGGGAGCTGTTTTTT
CASSPRDRGTGELFF
>many|TRBJ2-1|TRBD2|TRBV10-3
TGTGCCATCAGTGAGTCTAGACTAGCGGGAACTGAGCAGTTCTTC
CAISESRLAGTEQFF
>many|TRBJ2-1|TRBD1|TRBV9
TGTGCCAGCAGCAGTCCCCGGGACAGCACCTACAATGAGCAGTTCTTC
CASSSPRDSTYNEQFF
>many|TRBJ2-7|NA|TRBV27
TGTGCCAGCAGTGGACCCTACGAGCAGTACTTC
CASSGPYEQYF
>many|TRBJ2-5|TRBD2|TRBV28
TGTGCCAGCAGTTTCCTGGCGGGAGGTATGGAGACCCAGTACTTC
CASSFLAGGMETQYF
>few|TRBJ2-1|TRBD2|TRBV4-2
TGTGCCAGCAGCCAAGGGGCGGGAGGGCCTTCCAATGAGCAGTTCTTC
CASSQGAGGPSNEQFF
>many|TRBJ2-3|NA|TRBV6-2/TRBV6-3
TGTGCCAGCAGTCGCCAACTACCTAGGGGCACAGATACGCAGTATTTT
CASSRQLPRGTDTQYF
>many|TRBJ2-3|TRBD2|TRBV28
TGTGCCAGCAGGGGGACTAGCGGCATCACAGATACGCAGTATTTT
CASRGTSGITDTQYF
>many|TRBJ1-5|NA|TRBV28
TGTGCCAGCAGTTTAGTGGTCTCCAATCAGCCCCAGCATTTT
CASSLVVSNQPQHF
>many|TRBJ2-3|TRBD2|TRBV29-1
TGCAGCGTCGGGCCACTCGGGGAGGGAGATACGCAGTATTTT
CSVGPLGEGDTQYF
>NA|TRBJ2-3|NA|TRBV19
TGTGCCAGTAGTATCCTAGGGCGCACAGATACGCAGTATTTT
CASSILGRTDTQYF
>many|TRBJ2-7|TRBD2|TRBV20-1
TGCAGTGCTAGCGGACTAGCGGGAGGTAGCGAGCAGTACTTC
CSASGLAGGSEQYF
>few|TRBJ2-2|NA|TRBV27
TGTGCCAGCAGTTTGCCCGATGGGGGGGAGCTGTTTTTT
CASSLPDGGELFF
>many|TRBJ2-2|NA|TRBV7-2
TGTGCCAGCAGCTGGACACTAGACACCGGGGAGCTGTTTTTT
CASSWTLDTGELFF
>NA|TRBJ1-1|TRBD1|TRBV9
TGTGCCAGCGCCCGGACAGGGGCTGAAGCTTTCTTT
CASARTGAEAFF
>many|TRBJ1-1|NA|TRBV30
TGTGCCTGGAGTCCTCTACCGAGGAACACTGAAGCTTTCTTT
CAWSPLPRNTEAFF
>many|TRBJ2-7|TRBD1|TRBV12-3/TRBV12-4
TGTGCCAGCATCAAGGGACAGGGTGTACTCGGGCAGTACTTC
CASIKGQGVLGQYF
>few|TRBJ2-1|TRBD2|TRBV9
TGTGCCAGCAGCGGAAGGGCTAGCGGGGGCTACAATGAGCAGTTCTTC
CASSGRASGGYNEQFF
>NA|TRBJ1-1|NA|TRBV30
TGTGTCTACTCGACAGGAGTACGCACTGAAGCTTTCTTT
CVYSTGVRTEAFF
>NA|TRBJ2-2|TRBD2|TRBV19
TGTGCCAGTAGTATCTTAGCGGGGCTCTTCGGGGAGCTGTTTTTT
CASSILAGLFGELFF